Listed below are T cell receptor beta chains from one sample, sequenced in a study of T cell responses to AZD1222 COVID-19 vaccine. Data came from immunoSEQ multiplex PCR; TCRdb stores just in-frame clones and leaves some out. The sample lists 95,000 to 130,000 clones; around 88% were seen once. The sequencing used peripheral blood, collected on day 0 of AZD1222 vaccination. The receptors originated from an adult in good health. Both conserved end residues are trimmed from each CDR3. The D gene is left open where the match is weak.

v_gene	j_gene	d_gene	CDR3aa
TRBV5-6	TRBJ1-2	.	ASSLGFADGYT
TRBV6-5	TRBJ2-7	.	ASSYGAFNYEQY
TRBV5-1	TRBJ1-2	TRBD1	ASSLGTGSVYGYT
TRBV12-1	TRBJ1-4	.	ASPIWGFHEKLF
TRBV5-1	TRBJ2-1	TRBD1	ASSIGTVSYNEQF
TRBV7-3	TRBJ1-1	TRBD1	ASSPQGARRGTEAF
TRBV7-9	TRBJ2-1	.	ASSLIPGRNEQF
TRBV18	TRBJ2-7	TRBD1	ASSQDRGRPDEQY
TRBV19	TRBJ1-4	.	ASKVPRGWATNEKLF
TRBV7-2	TRBJ2-7	.	ASSPSVSYEQY
TRBV5-8	TRBJ2-5	TRBD2	ASSLGLAGAQETQY